This TCR beta chain was captured in a study of blood T cell repertoires in COVID-19. Background on the study: Italy, Spain and the United States were the sources of the convalescent and acute COVID-19 samples. Sources were T cells, B-cell-depleted T cells, or PBMCs; the material itself was cDNA or gDNA.

Trimming removed 0 bases from V and 1 base from J; junction bases left unmatched: 3. This CDR3 contains 17 residues. Germline-derived CDR1 and CDR2 are SGHRS and YFSETQ. Methods used by the authors: The assay estimated nucleated cells by amplifying reference gene primers. Measured with immunoSEQ multiplex PCR; TCRdb has only the in-frame clones, and not every one. The D gene and trimming were derived from the DNA, and the V and J assignments and clone size from that table. The profile shows fewer than 110,000 clones, about 91% of them singletons. Specimen: peripheral blood. The sequence was collected from a man aged 50-60 years with active or convalescent COVID-19. This sequence joins TRBV5-1 and TRBJ2-1; TRBD2 matches at 11 bases. DNA for the CDR3: TGCGCCAGCAGCTTGGGCCTAGCGGGAGGATCCTACAATGAGCAGTTCTTC. Translation: CASSLGLAGGSYNEQFF.